A single T cell receptor (beta chain) is shown here with its context. Only in-frame clones appear in the TCRdb table, and some are missing; sequencing was by immunoSEQ multiplex PCR. The table has roughly 42,000 clones, roughly nine tenths seen once. This CDR3 is 14 amino acids long. Germline V gives CDR1 SQVTM, CDR2 ANQGSEA. The V gene end was trimmed by 6 bases and the J gene end by 6 bases; junction bases not matched to a gene: 9. These data belong to a study of T cell changes during pregnancy in multiple sclerosis. The receptor was isolated from a female donor with multiple sclerosis, enrolled in a pregnancy study. The sample here was CD4+ T cells from peripheral blood mononuclear cells, taken before pregnancy. V usage is TRBV29-1 and J usage is TRBJ1-4; the match to TRBD1 covers 8 bases. The CDR3 DNA is TGCAGCGTGGTTCCAGGGGGCAGTGATGAAAAACTGTTTTTT. Amino acids: CSVVPGGSDEKLFF.